This TCR beta chain was captured in a study of CD8 T cells in ankylosing spondylitis. The study, taken as a whole, reports: Seven or eight highly homologous variants formed a TCR beta motif that appeared characteristic of ankylosing spondylitis blood. Disease-linked clones reportedly showed significant enrichment in matched ankylosing spondylitis synovial fluid.

Details on this clonotype: Its cognate antigen is unknown. The junction does not match germline at one end; this may be a read error.

This CDR3 contains 13 residues. The germline V gene has CDR1 SSHAT and CDR2 FNYEAQ (reference sequence). A single record per CDR3 protein comes from TCRdb applying MiXCR to the 5' RACE reads. This table has 750,000 to 850,000 distinct CDR3 sequences, 10% to 15% appearing once. The receptor was isolated from a male donor with ankylosing spondylitis. The chain is built from TRBV7-7 and TRBJ2-3; 7 bases map to TRBD1. The source material was blood, either unsorted or a sorted T cell fraction (not recorded which). CDR3 sequence reads: CASSHDREDTQYF. The CDR3 DNA follows: TGTGCTAGCAGCCACGACAGGGAAGATACGCAGTATTTT. The variable domain in full, completed from reference TRBV7-7 and TRBJ2-3, reads GAGVSQSPRYKVTKRGQDVTLRCDPISSHATLYWYQQALGQGPEFLTYFNYEAQPDKSGLPSDRFSAERPEGSISTLTIQRTEQRDSAMYRCASSHDREDTQYFGPGTRLTVL.